A single sample gave rise to the 15 T cell receptor beta chains below, sequenced in a study of technical replicates of blood from a few donors. The assay was immunoSEQ multiplex PCR, and TCRdb's table has in-frame clones only and misses some. Counted here are more than 45,000 clones, approximately 94% occurring once; the ten biggest clones make up 2.5% to 3.5%. Source material: PBMCs. These receptor sequences come from a human donor in good health. Some clones in this sample may be carry-over from other donors' samples.

The chain carries TRBV4-3 and TRBJ2-1; possible D gene TRBD2, 6 bases. Germline CDR1 is LGHNA and CDR2 is YSLEER. The CDR3 sequence is 13 residues long. V was pared by 3 bases and J by 10 bases, with 13 bases between. CDR3 protein: CASSHPDRGEQFF. The CDR3 DNA follows: TGCGCCAGCAGCCACCCTGACCGGGGGGAGCAGTTCTTC.

This sequence joins TRBV5-1 and TRBJ2-1; TRBD2 matches at 12 bases. The CDR3 runs to 18 residues. Germline V gene lookup returns CDR1 SGHRS and CDR2 YFSETQ. V shed 5 bases and J 0 bases; nucleotides not matched to a gene: 9. DNA of the CDR3: TGCGCCAGCAGAGGAACTAGCGGGAGGCGCCGCTCCTACAATGAGCAGTTCTTC. Protein product: CASRGTSGRRRSYNEQFF.

The gene calls are TRBV18 and TRBJ2-1, with a weak D call TRBD2 (5 bases). Germline CDR1 reads KGHSH; CDR2 reads LQKENI. This CDR3 contains 17 residues. With 6 bases removed from V and 5 bases from J, the gap between germline ends came to 23 bases. The CDR3 here is CASSPTTTGKRDNEQFF. DNA of the CDR3: TGTGCCAGCTCCCCTACCACTACCGGGAAGCGTGACAATGAGCAGTTCTTC.

The V and J genes are TRBV30 and TRBJ2-2; no definite D call. This CDR3 region has 11 residues. The V end was cut by 3 bases, the J end by 9 bases, with 8 bases between. CDR1 GTSNPN and CDR2 SVGIG come from the germline V gene (reference sequence). In DNA form, the CDR3 reads TGTGCCTGGAGCGAGCGCCGGGAGCTGTTTTTT. Protein: CAWSERRELFF.

The rearrangement joins TRBV29-1 to TRBJ2-1, with 7 bases identical to TRBD1. The junction had 18 bases not matched to a gene; V was cut back by 8 bases and J by 8 bases. There are 15 residues in the CDR3. Germline lookup yields CDR1 SQVTM and CDR2 ANQGSEA. Written as DNA, the CDR3 is TGCAGCTTCAACTACCGGGACAGCCAAGGGGATGAGCAGTTCTTC. Its protein product is CSFNYRDSQGDEQFF.

V and J are TRBV25-1 and TRBJ2-7; 9 bases match TRBD1. Looked up from germline, CDR1 is MGHDK and CDR2 is SYGVNS. With V trimmed by 3 bases and J by 9 bases, 12 bases remained unmatched. The CDR3 has 15 amino acids. CDR3 amino acids: CASSDSTGGLHGQYF. CDR3 in DNA: TGTGCCAGCAGTGATAGCACAGGGGGCCTGCATGGGCAGTACTTC.

The gene calls are TRBV18 and TRBJ2-3, with D uncertain. V dropped 2 bases and J dropped 2 bases, with 8 bases sitting between them. CDR3 length equals 14 residues. The germline V gene encodes CDR1 KGHSH and CDR2 LQKENI. CDR3 coding DNA: TGTGCCAGCTCACCAGAGATACTCACAGATACGCAGTATTTT. It encodes CASSPEILTDTQYF. The whole variable domain, filled in from reference TRBV18 and TRBJ2-3, reads NAGVMQNPRHLVRRRGQEARLRCSPMKGHSHVYWYRQLPEEGLKFMVYLQKENIIDESGMPKERFSAEFPKEGPSILRIQQVVRGDSAAYFCASSPEILTDTQYFGPGTRLTVL.

The chain recombines TRBV5-6 with TRBJ1-2; no clear D. The CDR3 contains 14 residues. Trimming cost V 0 bases and J 0 bases, with 6 bases left between them. In germline, CDR1 is SGHDT, CDR2 YYEEEE. CDR3 DNA: TGTGCCAGCAGCTTGGACGGAGCTAACTATGGCTACACCTTC. It translates to CASSLDGANYGYTF.

V and J are TRBV4-3 and TRBJ1-6, with 10 nucleotides matching TRBD1. This CDR3 comprises 16 residues. The V gene end was trimmed by 3 bases and the J gene end by 8 bases; junction bases not matched to a gene: 7. Looked up from germline, CDR1 is LGHNA and CDR2 is YSLEER. CDR3 DNA: TGCGCCAGCAGCCATAGGCTCGGGACAGGGGATTCACCCCTCCACTTT. Translation gives CASSHRLGTGDSPLHF.

This clone has just a few counts. The chain carries TRBV4-3 and TRBJ1-2; 8 bases are shared with TRBD1. The V and J ends lost 1 base and 8 bases, in that order; junction bases with no gene match: 15. This CDR3 is 17 amino acids long. Germline loops: CDR1 LGHNA, CDR2 YSLEER. CDR3 loop: CASSQGGLGRGRKGYTF. The CDR3 DNA follows: TGCGCCAGCAGCCAAGGGGGCCTCGGCAGGGGGCGAAAGGGCTACACCTTC.

This clone was recorded at least ten times. V is TRBV7-3 and J is TRBJ1-2; 7 nucleotides match TRBD1. CDR1 and CDR2 from the germline V gene are SGHTA and FQGTGA. The CDR3 consists of 14 residues. Trimming removed 4 bases from V and 5 bases from J; junction bases left unmatched: 7. The CDR3 bases are TGTGCCAGCAGCTCGACAGGGTCCCCGTATGGCTACACCTTC. Protein product: CASSSTGSPYGYTF.

This CDR3 reads CASGPQGGETQYF. The CDR3 coding sequence is TGTGCTAGTGGTCCGCAGGGGGGCGAGACCCAGTACTTC. The rearrangement links TRBV12-5 to TRBJ2-5; a possible D gene is TRBD1 (7 bases). The germline V gene has CDR1 LGHNT and CDR2 FRNRAP. The CDR3 sequence is 13 residues long. Trimming pared 5 bases from V and 5 bases from J, leaving 12 bases between.

This rearrangement joins TRBV11-2 to TRBJ2-7; 9 nucleotides agree with TRBD1. CDR1 is SGHAT and CDR2 is FQNNGV in the germline V gene. The CDR3 extends over 12 amino acids. V lost 4 bases to trimming and J lost 5 bases; unmatched junction nucleotides: 0. As DNA, the CDR3 is TGTGCCAGCAGCTGGGACAGGGACGAGCAGTACTTC. This codes for CASSWDRDEQYF. Supplemented by reference TRBV11-2 and TRBJ2-7, the full variable domain reads EAGVAQSPRYKIIEKRQSVAFWCNPISGHATLYWYQQILGQGPKLLIQFQNNGVVDDSQLPKDRFSAERLKGVDSTLKIQPAKLEDSAVYLCASSWDRDEQYFGPGTRLTVT.

The V call is TRBV19, the J call TRBJ1-2; D remains unclear. The germline CDR1 and CDR2 sequences are LNHDA and SQIVND (reference sequence). CDR3 length: 14 amino acids. The V and J ends lost 3 bases and 2 bases respectively, with 10 bases between them. The CDR3: CASSIDKTNYGYTF. In nucleotides, the CDR3 is TGTGCCAGTAGTATTGACAAAACGAACTATGGCTACACCTTC.

The chain couples TRBV9 to TRBJ2-1; 13 bases are a match to TRBD2. In germline, CDR1 is SGDLS, CDR2 YYNGEE. V trimming: 0 bases; J trimming: 9 bases; junction bases outside the gene matches: 3. The CDR3 contains 15 residues. CDR3 sequence reads: CASSVELAGGREQFF. CDR3 in DNA: TGTGCCAGCAGCGTAGAACTAGCGGGGGGGCGTGAGCAGTTCTTC.